This record looks at one TCR beta chain sequence and its context. This entry belongs to a study of T cells expressing NK-cell markers. Study-level background: Within the sequenced cohort of eight donors, seven exhibited HCMV seropositivity and one was seronegative.

Germline V gene sequence: CDR1 SGHNT, CDR2 YYREEE (reference sequence). The CDR3 is made up of 15 amino acids. Making the TCR beta cDNA relied on 5'RACE template switching with UMIs. No DNA is given; TCRdb re-called the 5' RACE reads and lists each CDR3 protein once. This sample carries some 280,000 distinct CDR3 sequences, with 0.39% going to the ten biggest clones. The TCR comes from a man younger than 35 in good health. The sample taken for sequencing was blood T cells: a sorted CD56 or NKG2C T cell subset, CD4+ or CD8+ T cells, or bulk PBMC T cells (not recorded which). V and J are TRBV5-4 and TRBJ2-1; TCRdb's assignment of TRBD1 cannot be checked, as there is no DNA. The CDR3 sequence: CASSLNRAAYNEQFF.